This TCR beta chain was observed in a study of CD8 T cells in ankylosing spondylitis. V was shortened by 3 bases and J by 5 bases, with 11 bases between the two germline ends. The germline CDR1 and CDR2 sequences are SNHLY and FYNNEI. The CDR3 totals 14 residues. Quantitative 5'-RACE with molecular barcodes was used to make the TCR beta libraries. TCRdb reprocessed the 5' RACE reads via MiXCR and lists one record per CDR3 protein. Of under 400,000 distinct CDR3 sequences in the sample, approximately 10% were seen once. General study points: Earlier studies detected some motif variants in reactive arthritis synovial fluid and blood. Disease-linked clones had a CD8+ phenotype and relatively low frequency in peripheral blood.

This clonotype was observed many times. Antigen: not known. Sequencing was carried out using blood, either unsorted or a sorted T cell fraction (not recorded which). The genes are TRBV2 and TRBJ2-1, with a weak D call TRBD2 (5 bases). The receptor was derived from a female donor with ankylosing spondylitis or in good health (not recorded which). CDR3 protein: CASSDPGINNEQFF. The CDR3 DNA reads as TGTGCCAGCAGTGACCCGGGGATCAACAATGAGCAGTTCTTC.